This note documents a single T cell receptor (beta chain) sequence. A second about 7 to 12 cycle PCR used barcoded and J-beta primers. TCRdb recomputed calls from the 5' RACE reads with MiXCR, one row per CDR3 protein. The repertoire consists of more than 800,000 distinct CDR3 sequences, with more than 35% occurring once and the leading ten covering over 15%. The entry originates in a study of blood T cells in healthy people across ages. The germline CDR1 and CDR2 sequences are SGHAT and FQNNGV. The CDR3 has 16 residues. With V trimmed by 5 bases and J by 8 bases, 14 bases remained unmatched. This clonotype was obtained from a woman in her sixties in good health. J is TRBJ2-1 and V is TRBV11-2; 8 nucleotides align to TRBD1. The specimen was blood. CDR3 in DNA: TGTGCCAGCAGCCGCCCCACGCAGGGGGCAAAGGATGAGCAGTTCTTC. Translating it yields CASSRPTQGAKDEQFF. Full variable domain (missing parts from reference TRBV11-2 and TRBJ2-1): EAGVAQSPRYKIIEKRQSVAFWCNPISGHATLYWYQQILGQGPKLLIQFQNNGVVDDSQLPKDRFSAERLKGVDSTLKIQPAKLEDSAVYLCASSRPTQGAKDEQFFGPGTRLTVL.